The source of this T cell receptor (beta chain) is a study of T cells in Graves' hyperthyroidism and ophthalmopathy. Criteria for exclusion of patients were uncontrolled infection, other autoimmune disease, pregnancy or lactation. Together with thyroid ultrasound, orbital computed tomography, serum thyroxine and TRAb, clinical symptoms were used for diagnoses. CDR1 and CDR2 from the germline V gene are ENHRY and SYGVKD. The CDR3 contains 14 residues. The germline V and J ends were trimmed by 0 bases and 4 bases, with 9 bases remaining between them. Amplification of TCR beta CDR3 regions was performed using RNA transcripts as template. The TCR CDR3 first-round RT-PCR relied on the HTBI primer set. One entry per CDR3 protein results from TCRdb running MiXCR on the multiplex PCR reads. The sample contains around 600,000 distinct CDR3 sequences, just under 45% of which appear only once. Study results and limitations: Model-based prediction identified ophthalmopathy a median 6.5 months prior to its onset. Blood also showed most of the thyroid clonotypes that were expanded above 0.001.

This clonotype was detected ten times or more. The antigen remains undetermined. This chain links TRBV10-3 with TRBJ1-1; no firm D call. The TCR was taken from an adult man with Graves' disease, either hyperthyroidism or ophthalmopathy (not recorded which). Sequenced material: peripheral blood or thyroid tissue (not recorded which). This chain's CDR3 is CAISESAESTEAFF. The DNA for the CDR3 is TGTGCCATCAGTGAGTCCGCTGAATCCACTGAAGCTTTCTTT.